A single sample gave rise to the 10 T cell receptor beta chains below, sequenced in a study of T cells in Graves' hyperthyroidism and ophthalmopathy. Amplified TCR beta CDR3 regions derived from RNA transcripts. The HTBI primer set was used in a first-round RT-PCR of the TCR CDR3. TCRdb reanalysed the multiplex PCR reads using MiXCR and keeps one entry per CDR3 protein. Among around 700,000 distinct CDR3 sequences listed, 30% to 40% were seen once. The sample was blood. These receptors originate from a woman in her forties with Graves' hyperthyroidism.

In its sample, this clonotype was seen many times. V gene TRBV7-8 combines with J gene TRBJ2-5, with D unresolved. Germline lookup yields CDR1 SGHVS and CDR2 FQNEAQ. The V gene lost 6 bases and the J gene lost 0 bases, with 11 bases spanning the gap. The CDR3 contains 14 residues. The CDR3 spells CASRQRADQETQYF. CDR3 DNA: TGTGCCAGCAGGCAAAGGGCTGACCAAGAGACCCAGTACTTC.

This clonotype was counted many times. J is TRBJ1-2 and V is TRBV2; D gene ambiguous. The CDR3 is 12 amino acids. V was clipped by 7 bases and J by 4 bases, with 10 bases between them. In germline, CDR1 is SNHLY, CDR2 FYNNEI. CDR3 residues: CASKGSAYGYTF. CDR3 DNA sequence: TGTGCCAGCAAGGGCAGTGCCTATGGCTACACCTTC.

This clonotype was seen a single time. This rearrangement joins TRBV7-3 to TRBJ2-5; 9 bases agree with TRBD1. The CDR3 contains 17 residues. Losses at the gene ends were 5 bases for V and 5 bases for J; bases not matched to a gene: 15. The germline gives CDR1 SGHTA, CDR2 FQGTGA. Here the CDR3 reads CASSPDAGTGYGETQYF. The CDR3 DNA reads as TGTGCCAGCAGCCCAGATGCCGGGACAGGGTACGGGGAGACCCAGTACTTC.

This clonotype has a count of ten or more. The chain carries TRBV20-1 and TRBJ2-7, with 9 bases that match TRBD2. Germline CDR1 reads DFQATT; CDR2 reads SNEGSKA (reference sequence). After removal of 6 bases from V and 4 bases from J, the junction contained 7 bases not matched to a gene. The length of the CDR3 is 13 residues. This chain's CDR3 is CSAGGSGSYEQYF. Written as DNA, the CDR3 is TGCAGTGCCGGGGGTAGCGGGAGTTACGAGCAGTACTTC.

This clonotype was seen more than once but under ten times. The chain combines TRBV12-3 or TRBV12-4 with TRBJ2-7, with D perhaps assigned TRBD1 or TRBD2 (5 bases each). The CDR3 has 17 residues. The V end was cut by 10 bases, the J end by 3 bases, with 28 bases between. CDR3 nucleotides: TGTGCCATCCCCCGTGGGGGACCCCTCCTAATGGGCTACGAGCAGTACTTC. Its protein product is CAIPRGGPLLMGYEQYF.

This clonotype was counted at least ten times. The chain couples TRBV15 to TRBJ2-2; the match to TRBD1 covers 7 bases. This CDR3 has 16 amino acids. In germline, CDR1 is LNHNV, CDR2 YYDKDF (reference sequence). Unmatched junction bases numbered 10, after V lost 8 bases and J lost 1 base. CDR3 protein: CATYSTGTENTGELFF. The CDR3 coding sequence is TGTGCCACCTACAGCACCGGGACAGAGAACACCGGGGAGCTGTTTTTT.

In its sample, this clonotype was seen many times. The CDR3 reads CASSGGIYGYTF. The CDR3 DNA reads as TGTGCCAGTAGCGGCGGAATCTATGGCTACACCTTC. The rearrangement joins TRBV19 to TRBJ1-2; D remains ambiguous. Germline-derived CDR1 and CDR2 are LNHDA and SQIVND (reference sequence). V was cut by 6 bases and J by 4 bases, with 9 bases left in between. This CDR3 has 12 residues.

There are a few counts of this clonotype. The rearrangement links TRBV6-5 to TRBJ1-1; TRBD1 might be the D (5 bases). CDR3 length: 13 amino acids. Trimming took off 2 bases at V and 6 bases at J, with 10 bases between the two ends. Germline-derived CDR1 and CDR2 are MNHEY and SVGAGI. The CDR3 DNA reads as TGTGCCAGCAGTTACAACAGGAGGGCTGAAGCTTTCTTT. Protein product: CASSYNRRAEAFF.

This clonotype was counted at least ten times. The chain couples TRBV5-4 to TRBJ2-7, with 7 bases lining up with TRBD1. This CDR3 is 14 amino acids long. Germline V gene data show CDR1 as SGHNT and CDR2 as YYREEE (reference sequence). V lost 4 bases and J lost 0; bases outside the gene matches: 4. CDR3 in amino acids: CASSLGQYSYEQYF. The CDR3 bases are TGTGCCAGCAGCCTGGGACAGTACTCCTACGAGCAGTACTTC.

This clonotype has a count of ten or more. The chain is built from TRBV20-1 and TRBJ2-5; no clear D gene. The CDR3 contains 11 residues. Germline V gene sequence: CDR1 DFQATT, CDR2 SNEGSKA (reference sequence). V shed 2 bases and J shed 5 bases, with 6 bases lying between them. The CDR3 spells CSARPWETQYF. The CDR3 region has the DNA TGCAGTGCTAGACCCTGGGAGACCCAGTACTTC.